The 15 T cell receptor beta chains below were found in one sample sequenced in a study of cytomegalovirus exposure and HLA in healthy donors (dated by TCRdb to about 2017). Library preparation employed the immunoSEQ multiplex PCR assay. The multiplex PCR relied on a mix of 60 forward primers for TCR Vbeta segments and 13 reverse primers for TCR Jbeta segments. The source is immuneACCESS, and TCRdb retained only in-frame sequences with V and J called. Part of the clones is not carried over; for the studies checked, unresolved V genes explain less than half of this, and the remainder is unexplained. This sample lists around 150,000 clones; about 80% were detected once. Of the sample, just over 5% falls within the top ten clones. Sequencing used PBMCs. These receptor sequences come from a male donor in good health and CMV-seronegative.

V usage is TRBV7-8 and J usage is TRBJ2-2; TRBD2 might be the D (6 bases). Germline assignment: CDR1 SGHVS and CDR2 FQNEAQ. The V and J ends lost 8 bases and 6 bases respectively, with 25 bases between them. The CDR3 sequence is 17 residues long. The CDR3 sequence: CASGLSPGQGGAGELFF. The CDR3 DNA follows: TGTGCCAGCGGCCTTTCTCCAGGGCAGGGAGGAGCCGGGGAGCTGTTTTTT.

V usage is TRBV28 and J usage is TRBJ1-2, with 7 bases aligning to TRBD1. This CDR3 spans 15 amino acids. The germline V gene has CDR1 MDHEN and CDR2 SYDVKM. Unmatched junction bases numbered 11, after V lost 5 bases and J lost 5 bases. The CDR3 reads CASSRGGPTLYGYTF. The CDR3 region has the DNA TGTGCCAGCAGTAGAGGGGGCCCTACTCTATATGGCTACACCTTC.

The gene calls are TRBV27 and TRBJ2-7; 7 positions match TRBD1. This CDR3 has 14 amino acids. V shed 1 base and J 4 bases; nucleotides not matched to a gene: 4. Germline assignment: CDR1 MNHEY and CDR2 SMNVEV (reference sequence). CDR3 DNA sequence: TGTGCCAGCAGTTTATGGGACAGTGGGTACGAGCAGTACTTC. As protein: CASSLWDSGYEQYF.

CDR3 nucleotides: TGTGCCAGCAGCCTTAGTCGGGGTCTCACTGAAGCTTTCTTT. Protein product: CASSLSRGLTEAFF. The V call is TRBV11-2, the J call TRBJ1-1, with D unresolved. The V end lost 5 bases, the J end lost 4 bases, and 14 bases lay between the germline ends. Germline V gene lookup returns CDR1 SGHAT and CDR2 FQNNGV. The CDR3 totals 14 residues.

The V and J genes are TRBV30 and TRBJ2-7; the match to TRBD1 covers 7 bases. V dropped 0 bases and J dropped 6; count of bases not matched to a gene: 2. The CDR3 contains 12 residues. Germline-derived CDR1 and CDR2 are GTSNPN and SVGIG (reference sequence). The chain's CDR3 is CAWSVTGAEQYF. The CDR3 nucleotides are TGTGCCTGGAGTGTTACAGGGGCCGAGCAGTACTTC.

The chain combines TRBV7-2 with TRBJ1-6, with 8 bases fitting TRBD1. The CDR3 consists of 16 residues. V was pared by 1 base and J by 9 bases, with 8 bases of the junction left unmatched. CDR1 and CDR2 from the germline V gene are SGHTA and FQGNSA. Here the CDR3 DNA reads TGTGCCAGCAGCTTAGTTGGGACAGGTGGTGGTTCACCCCTCCACTTT. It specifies CASSLVGTGGGSPLHF.

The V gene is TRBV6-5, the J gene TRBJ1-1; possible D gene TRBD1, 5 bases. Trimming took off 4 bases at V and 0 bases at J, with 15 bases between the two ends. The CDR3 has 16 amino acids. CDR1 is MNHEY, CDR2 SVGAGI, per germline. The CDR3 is CASSSRDGLMNTEAFF. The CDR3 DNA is TGTGCCAGCAGTTCCCGGGACGGACTAATGAACACTGAAGCTTTCTTT.

CDR3 sequence reads: CASSILRQGSTEAFF. The DNA for the CDR3 is TGTGCCAGTAGTATACTGAGGCAGGGATCCACTGAAGCTTTCTTT. The chain is built from TRBV19 and TRBJ1-1; perhaps TRBD1 as D (5 bases). V was shortened by 2 bases and J by 4 bases, with 14 bases between the two germline ends. This CDR3 comprises 15 residues. Germline-derived CDR1 and CDR2 are LNHDA and SQIVND (reference sequence).

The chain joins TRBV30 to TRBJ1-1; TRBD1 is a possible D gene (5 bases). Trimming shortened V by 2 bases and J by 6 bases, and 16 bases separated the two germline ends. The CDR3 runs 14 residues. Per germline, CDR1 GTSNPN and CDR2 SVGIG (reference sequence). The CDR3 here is CAWSLGQGLSEAFF. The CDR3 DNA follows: TGTGCCTGGAGTTTAGGGCAGGGCTTGTCTGAAGCTTTCTTT.

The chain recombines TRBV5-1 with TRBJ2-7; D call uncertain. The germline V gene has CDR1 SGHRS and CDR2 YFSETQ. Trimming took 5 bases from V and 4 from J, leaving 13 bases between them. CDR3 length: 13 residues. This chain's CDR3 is CASRHGTGYEQYF. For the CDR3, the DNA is TGCGCCAGCAGACACGGAACCGGGTACGAGCAGTACTTC.

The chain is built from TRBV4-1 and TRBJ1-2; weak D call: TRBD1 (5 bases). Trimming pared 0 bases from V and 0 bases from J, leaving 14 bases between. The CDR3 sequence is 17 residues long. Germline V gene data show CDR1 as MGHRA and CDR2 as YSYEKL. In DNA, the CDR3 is TGCGCCAGCAGCCAAGACCCTCTGGGGGGTTCTAACTATGGCTACACCTTC. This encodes CASSQDPLGGSNYGYTF.

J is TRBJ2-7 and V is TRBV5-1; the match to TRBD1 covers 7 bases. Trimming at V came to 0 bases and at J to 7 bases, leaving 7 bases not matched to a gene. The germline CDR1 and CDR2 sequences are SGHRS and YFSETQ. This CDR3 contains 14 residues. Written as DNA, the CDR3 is TGCGCCAGCAGCTTGGGATTCGGGACAGAGGAGCAGTACTTC. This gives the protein CASSLGFGTEEQYF.

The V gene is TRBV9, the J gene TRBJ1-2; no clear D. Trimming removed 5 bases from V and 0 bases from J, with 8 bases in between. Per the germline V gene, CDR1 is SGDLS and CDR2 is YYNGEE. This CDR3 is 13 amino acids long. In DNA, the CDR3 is TGTGCCAGCAGAAGCACCTCTAACTATGGCTACACCTTC. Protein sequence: CASRSTSNYGYTF.

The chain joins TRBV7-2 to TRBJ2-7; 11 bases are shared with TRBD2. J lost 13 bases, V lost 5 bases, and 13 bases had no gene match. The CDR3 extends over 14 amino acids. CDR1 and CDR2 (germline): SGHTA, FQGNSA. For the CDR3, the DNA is TGTGCCAGCAGCCCGGGCTCTAGCGGGGGGATTCTATACTTC. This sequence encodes CASSPGSSGGILYF.

DNA of the CDR3: TGTGCCAGCAGCCCCTCGACAGAGAACTATGGCTACACCTTC. It specifies CASSPSTENYGYTF. The chain is built from TRBV9 and TRBJ1-2; perhaps TRBD1 as D (5 bases). The CDR3 is made up of 14 amino acids. Germline V gene sequence: CDR1 SGDLS, CDR2 YYNGEE. Trimming pared 4 bases from V and 2 bases from J, leaving 12 bases between.